Listed here are 5 T cell receptor beta chains from one sample, sequenced in a study of blood T cell repertoires in COVID-19. The assay was immunoSEQ multiplex PCR, and TCRdb's table has in-frame clones only and misses some. The sample has approximately 300,000 clones, roughly four fifths seen once; the top ten hold around a sixth. The specimen sequenced was peripheral blood. These TCRs come from a person aged 70 to 85 with COVID-19, enrolled during active disease.

In this sample, this clone turned up once. The gene calls are TRBV7-2 and TRBJ2-1; D is possibly TRBD2 (6 bases). Germline V gene sequence: CDR1 SGHTA, CDR2 FQGNSA. V lost 6 bases, J lost 5 bases, and 14 bases lay in between. This CDR3 has 14 amino acids. This CDR3 is CASSTPGEDNEQFF. CDR3 nucleotide sequence: TGTGCCAGCAGTACCCCGGGGGAAGACAATGAGCAGTTCTTC.

This clone has more than one count but fewer than ten. This sequence joins TRBV19 and TRBJ1-6; 9 positions match TRBD1. V lost 6 bases, J lost 10 bases, and 10 bases stayed unmatched. Germline CDR1 and CDR2: LNHDA and SQIVND (reference sequence). The CDR3 consists of 15 residues. As DNA, the CDR3 is TGTGCCAGTAGGCCCCCGGGACAGGGTGCATCACCCCTCCACTTT. Residues: CASRPPGQGASPLHF.

This chain links TRBV19 with TRBJ1-4, with D perhaps TRBD1 (5 bases). Germline V gene sequence: CDR1 LNHDA, CDR2 SQIVND (reference sequence). The V and J ends lost 5 bases and 6 bases respectively, with 22 bases between them. The CDR3 totals 17 residues. Here the CDR3 reads CASSSGGGDPSYEKLFF. Written as DNA, the CDR3 is TGTGCCAGTAGTTCAGGCGGGGGTGACCCGTCTTATGAAAAACTGTTTTTT.

The chain carries TRBV6-2 or TRBV6-3 and TRBJ2-7; 7 bases align to TRBD2. J lost 3 bases, V lost 2 bases, and 4 bases had no gene match. The V gene's germline CDR1 is MNHEY and CDR2 SVGEGT. The CDR3 totals 14 residues. CDR3 nucleotides: TGTGCCAGCAGTTACGCGGGGAGGGACTACGAGCAGTACTTC. Protein product: CASSYAGRDYEQYF.

The J gene is TRBJ1-1, the V gene TRBV6-5; TRBD1 matches at 7 bases. The CDR3 loop spans 12 amino acids. From germline, CDR1 is MNHEY and CDR2 SVGAGI. The V segment lost 3 bases and the J segment 10 bases; nucleotides outside the gene matches: 5. CDR3: CASSYMRQGAFF. CDR3 DNA: TGTGCCAGCAGTTATATGAGACAGGGAGCTTTCTTT.